The following is a TCR beta chain sequence with its context. Documented time point: pre-reinfection, 55 to 20 weeks before reinfection detection. No in vitro expansion preceded TCR sequencing of the sorted cells. Sequencing was performed with immunoSEQ multiplex PCR; in TCRdb, only in-frame clones are kept and a portion is missing. The sample lists over 50,000 clones; around nine tenths were seen once. The data were taken from a study of memory CD8 T cells in hepatitis C reinfection. Study details: Pre-reinfection samples were taken 55 to 20 weeks before detection.

The CDR3 length is 15 residues. The ends were cut back, 6 bases at V and 0 bases at J, with 13 bases in the middle. CDR1 and CDR2 from the germline V gene are MNHNY and SVGAGI (reference sequence). The sequence derives from a man between 18 and 29 years old with hepatitis C virus infection. Sample: naive CD8+ T cells sorted from blood. The chain combines TRBV6-6 with TRBJ2-3; D uncertain. The CDR3 DNA follows: TGTGCCAGCAGGCCCGAAGAGTTCAGCACAGATACGCAGTATTTT. Residues: CASRPEEFSTDTQYF.